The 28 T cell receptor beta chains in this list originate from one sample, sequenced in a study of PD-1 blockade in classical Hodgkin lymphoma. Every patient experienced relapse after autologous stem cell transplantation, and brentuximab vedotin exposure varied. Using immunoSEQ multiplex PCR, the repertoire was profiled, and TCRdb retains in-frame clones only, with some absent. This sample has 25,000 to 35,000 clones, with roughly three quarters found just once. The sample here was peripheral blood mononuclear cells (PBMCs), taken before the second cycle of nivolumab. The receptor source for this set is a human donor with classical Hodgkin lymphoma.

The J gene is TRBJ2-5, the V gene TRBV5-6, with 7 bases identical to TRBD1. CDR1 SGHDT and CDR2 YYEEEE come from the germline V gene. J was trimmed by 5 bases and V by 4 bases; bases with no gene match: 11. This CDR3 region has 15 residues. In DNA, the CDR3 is TGTGCCAGCAGCCTCCAGGGACAGAGGAGCGAGACCCAGTACTTC. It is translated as CASSLQGQRSETQYF. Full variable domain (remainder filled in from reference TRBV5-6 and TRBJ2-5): DAGVTQSPTHLIKTRGQQVTLRCSPKSGHDTVSWYQQALGQGPQFIFQYYEEEERQRGNFPDRFSGHQFPNYSSELNVNALLLGDSALYLCASSLQGQRSETQYFGPGTRLLVL.

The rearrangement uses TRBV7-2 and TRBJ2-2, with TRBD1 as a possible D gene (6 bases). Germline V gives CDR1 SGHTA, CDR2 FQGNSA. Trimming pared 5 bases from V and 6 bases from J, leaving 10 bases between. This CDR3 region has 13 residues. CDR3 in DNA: TGTGCCAGCAGCCCCCACAGGGCCGGGGAGCTGTTTTTT. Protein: CASSPHRAGELFF.

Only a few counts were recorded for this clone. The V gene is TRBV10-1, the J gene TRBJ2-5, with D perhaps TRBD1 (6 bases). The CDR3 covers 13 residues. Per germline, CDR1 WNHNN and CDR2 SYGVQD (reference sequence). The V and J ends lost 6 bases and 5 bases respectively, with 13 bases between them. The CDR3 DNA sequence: TGCGCCAGCAGCAGGGGCCGAGGGGAGACCCAGTACTTC. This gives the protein CASSRGRGETQYF.

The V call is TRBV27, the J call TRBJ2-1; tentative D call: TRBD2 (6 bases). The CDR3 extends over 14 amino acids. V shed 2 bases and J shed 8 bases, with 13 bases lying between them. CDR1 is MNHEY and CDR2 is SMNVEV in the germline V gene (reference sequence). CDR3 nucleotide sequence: TGTGCCAGCAGTTTAGTGTTAGCGGTCGATGAGCAGTTCTTC. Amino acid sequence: CASSLVLAVDEQFF.

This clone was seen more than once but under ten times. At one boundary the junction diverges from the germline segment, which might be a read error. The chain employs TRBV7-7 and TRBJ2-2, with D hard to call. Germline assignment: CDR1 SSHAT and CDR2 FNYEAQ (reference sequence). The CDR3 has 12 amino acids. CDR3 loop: CASSLGPGELFF. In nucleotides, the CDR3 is TGTGCTAGCAGCTTAGGTCCCGGGGAGCTGTTTTTT.

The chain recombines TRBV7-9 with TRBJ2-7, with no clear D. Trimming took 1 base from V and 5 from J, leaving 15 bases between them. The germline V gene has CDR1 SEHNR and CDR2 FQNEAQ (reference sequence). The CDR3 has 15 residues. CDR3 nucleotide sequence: TGTGCCAGCAGCTTAGAGTGTGTGAAGCTCCACGAGCAGTACGTC. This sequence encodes CASSLECVKLHEQYV.

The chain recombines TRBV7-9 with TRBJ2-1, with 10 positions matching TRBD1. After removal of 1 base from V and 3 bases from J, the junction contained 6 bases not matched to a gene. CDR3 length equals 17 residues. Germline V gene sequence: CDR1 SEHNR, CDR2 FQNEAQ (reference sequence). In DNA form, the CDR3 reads TGTGCCAGCAGCTTAGGTGCCGGGACAGGGGTCTACAATGAGCAGTTCTTC. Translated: CASSLGAGTGVYNEQFF.

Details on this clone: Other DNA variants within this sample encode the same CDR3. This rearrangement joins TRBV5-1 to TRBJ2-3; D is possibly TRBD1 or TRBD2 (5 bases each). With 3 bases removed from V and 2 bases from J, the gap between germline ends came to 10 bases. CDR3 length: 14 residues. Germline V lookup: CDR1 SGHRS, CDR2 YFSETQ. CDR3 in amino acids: CASSSGPPTDTQYF. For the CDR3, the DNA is TGCGCCAGCAGCTCGGGACCACCCACAGATACGCAGTATTTT.

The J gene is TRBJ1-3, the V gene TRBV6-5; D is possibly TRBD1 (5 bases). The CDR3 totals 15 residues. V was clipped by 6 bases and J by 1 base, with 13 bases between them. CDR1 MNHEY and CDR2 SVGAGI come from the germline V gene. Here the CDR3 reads CASRTSWGSGNTIYF. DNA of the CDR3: TGTGCCAGCAGGACTTCTTGGGGGTCTGGAAACACCATATATTTT.

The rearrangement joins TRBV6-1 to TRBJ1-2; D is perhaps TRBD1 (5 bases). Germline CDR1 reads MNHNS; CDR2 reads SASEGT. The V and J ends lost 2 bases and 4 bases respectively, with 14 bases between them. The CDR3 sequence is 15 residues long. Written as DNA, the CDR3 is TGTGCCAGCAGTGAACTCTTTACAGGTTCCTATGGCTACACCTTC. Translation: CASSELFTGSYGYTF.

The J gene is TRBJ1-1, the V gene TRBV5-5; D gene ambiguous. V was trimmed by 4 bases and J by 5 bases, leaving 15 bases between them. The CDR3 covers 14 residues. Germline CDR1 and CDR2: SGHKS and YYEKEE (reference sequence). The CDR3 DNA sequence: TGTGCCAGCAGCCAGGACGGGGTGTGGACTGAAGCTTTCTTT. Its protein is CASSQDGVWTEAFF.

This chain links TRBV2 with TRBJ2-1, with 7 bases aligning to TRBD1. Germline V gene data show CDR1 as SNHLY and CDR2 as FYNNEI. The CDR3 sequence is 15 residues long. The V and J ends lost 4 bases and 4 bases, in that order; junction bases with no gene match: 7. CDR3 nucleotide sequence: TGTGCCAGCAGTGTAACAGGGGTCGGGTACAATGAGCAGTTCTTC. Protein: CASSVTGVGYNEQFF. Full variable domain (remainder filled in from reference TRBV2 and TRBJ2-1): EPEVTQTPSHQVTQMGQEVILRCVPISNHLYFYWYRQILGQKVEFLVSFYNNEISEKSEIFDDQFSVERPDGSNFTLKIRSTKLEDSAMYFCASSVTGVGYNEQFFGPGTRLTVL.

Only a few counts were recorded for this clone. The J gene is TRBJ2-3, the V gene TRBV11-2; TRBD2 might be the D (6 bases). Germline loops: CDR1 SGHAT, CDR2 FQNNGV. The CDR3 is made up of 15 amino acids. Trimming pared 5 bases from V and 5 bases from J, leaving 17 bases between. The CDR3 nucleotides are TGTGCCAGCAGCCGTTTCGCGGGGTCAGGAGATACGCAGTATTTT. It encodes CASSRFAGSGDTQYF.

The CDR3 DNA reads as TGTGCCAGCAGCGTTGTTGGGAGCTTCTCTGGGGCCAACGTCCTGACTTTC. This translates into CASSVVGSFSGANVLTF. The chain links TRBV7-7 to TRBJ2-6; D perhaps matches TRBD2 (5 bases). The CDR3 is made up of 17 amino acids. Germline CDR1 and CDR2: SSHAT and FNYEAQ (reference sequence). V was clipped by 5 bases and J by 0 bases, with 14 bases between them.

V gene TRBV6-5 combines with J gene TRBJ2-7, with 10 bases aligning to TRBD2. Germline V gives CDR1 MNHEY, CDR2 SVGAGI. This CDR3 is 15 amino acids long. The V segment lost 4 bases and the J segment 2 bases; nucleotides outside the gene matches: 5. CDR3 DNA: TGTGCCAGCAGTTTTACTAGCGGGACGGCCTACGAGCAGTACTTC. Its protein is CASSFTSGTAYEQYF.

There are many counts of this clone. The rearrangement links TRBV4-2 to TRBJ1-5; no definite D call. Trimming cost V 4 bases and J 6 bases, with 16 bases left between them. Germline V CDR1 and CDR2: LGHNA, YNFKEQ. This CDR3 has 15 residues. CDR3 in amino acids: CASSPSKSSGQPQHF. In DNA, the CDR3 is TGTGCCAGCAGCCCCTCTAAATCTTCTGGTCAGCCCCAGCATTTT.

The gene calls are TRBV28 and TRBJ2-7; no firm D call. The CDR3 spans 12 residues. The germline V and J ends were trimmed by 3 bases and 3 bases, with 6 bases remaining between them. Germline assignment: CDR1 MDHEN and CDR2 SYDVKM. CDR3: CASSFNFYEQYV. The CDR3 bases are TGTGCCAGCAGTTTTAATTTCTACGAGCAGTACGTC.

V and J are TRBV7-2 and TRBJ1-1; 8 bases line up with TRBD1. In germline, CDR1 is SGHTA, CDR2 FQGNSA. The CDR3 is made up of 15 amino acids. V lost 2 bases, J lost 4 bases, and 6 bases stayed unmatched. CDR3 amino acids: CASSLSPTGGTEAFF. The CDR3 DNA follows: TGTGCCAGCAGCTTAAGCCCTACAGGGGGCACTGAAGCTTTCTTT. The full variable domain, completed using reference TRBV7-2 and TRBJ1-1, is GAGVSQSPSNKVTEKGKDVELRCDPISGHTALYWYRQSLGQGLEFLIYFQGNSAPDKSGLPSDRFSAERTGGSVSTLTIQRTQQEDSAVYLCASSLSPTGGTEAFFGQGTRLTVV.

CDR3: CASSLAGSSNQPQHF. The CDR3 bases are TGTGCCAGCAGCTTAGCAGGGAGTAGCAATCAGCCCCAGCATTTT. The chain carries TRBV7-2 and TRBJ1-5; D gene unclear. V lost 0 bases and J lost 0, with 6 bases in between. The CDR3 is made up of 15 amino acids. The germline V gene encodes CDR1 SGHTA and CDR2 FQGNSA.

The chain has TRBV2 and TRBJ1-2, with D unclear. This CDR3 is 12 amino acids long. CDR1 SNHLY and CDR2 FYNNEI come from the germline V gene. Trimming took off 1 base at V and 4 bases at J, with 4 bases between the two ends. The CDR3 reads CASSEESYGYTF. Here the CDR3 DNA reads TGTGCCAGCAGTGAAGAGAGCTATGGCTACACCTTC.

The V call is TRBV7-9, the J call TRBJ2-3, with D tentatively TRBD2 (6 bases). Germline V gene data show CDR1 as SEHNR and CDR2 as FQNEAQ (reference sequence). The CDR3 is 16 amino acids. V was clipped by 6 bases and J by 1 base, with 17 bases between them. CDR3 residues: CASSFLGGSGTDTQYF. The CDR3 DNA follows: TGTGCCAGCAGTTTTCTCGGAGGGAGTGGCACAGATACGCAGTATTTT.

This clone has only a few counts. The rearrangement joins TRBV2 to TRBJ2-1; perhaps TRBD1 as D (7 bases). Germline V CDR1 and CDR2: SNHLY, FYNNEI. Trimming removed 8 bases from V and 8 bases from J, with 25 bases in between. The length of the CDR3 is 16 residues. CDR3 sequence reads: CASGGAGTESDHEQFF. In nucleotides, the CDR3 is TGTGCCAGCGGAGGGGCCGGGACAGAGTCAGACCATGAGCAGTTCTTC.

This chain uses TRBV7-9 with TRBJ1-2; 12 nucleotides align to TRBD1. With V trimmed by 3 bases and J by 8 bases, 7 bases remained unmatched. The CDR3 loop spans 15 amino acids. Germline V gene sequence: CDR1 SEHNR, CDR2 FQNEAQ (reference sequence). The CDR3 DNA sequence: TGTGCCAGCAGCTTCGGGGGACAGGGGGCGGGAGGCTACACCTTC. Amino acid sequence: CASSFGGQGAGGYTF.

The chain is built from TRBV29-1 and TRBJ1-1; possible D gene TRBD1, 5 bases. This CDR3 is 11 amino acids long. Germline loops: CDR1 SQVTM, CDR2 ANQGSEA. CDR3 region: CGGSSGTEAFF. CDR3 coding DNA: TGCGGGGGTTCTTCGGGCACTGAAGCTTTCTTT.

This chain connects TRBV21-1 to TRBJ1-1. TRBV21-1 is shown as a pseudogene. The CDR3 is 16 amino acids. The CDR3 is CASSSREEGRGTEAFF. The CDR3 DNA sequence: TGTGCCAGCAGCTCCCGTGAGGAGGGGAGGGGGACTGAAGCTTTCTTT.

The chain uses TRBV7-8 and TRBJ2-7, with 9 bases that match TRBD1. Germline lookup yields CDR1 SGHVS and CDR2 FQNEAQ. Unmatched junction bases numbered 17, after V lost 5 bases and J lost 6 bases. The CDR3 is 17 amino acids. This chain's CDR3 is CASSPRPPRDRDTEQYF. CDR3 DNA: TGTGCCAGCAGCCCCCGCCCCCCCCGGGACAGGGATACCGAGCAGTACTTC.

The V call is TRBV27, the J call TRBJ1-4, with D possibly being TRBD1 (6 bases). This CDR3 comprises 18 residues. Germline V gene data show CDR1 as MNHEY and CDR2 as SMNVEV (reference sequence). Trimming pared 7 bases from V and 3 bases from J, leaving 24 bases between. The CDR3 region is CASNPNPFLGAPNEKLFF. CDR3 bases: TGTGCCAGCAACCCGAATCCTTTCCTGGGGGCACCTAATGAAAAACTGTTTTTT.

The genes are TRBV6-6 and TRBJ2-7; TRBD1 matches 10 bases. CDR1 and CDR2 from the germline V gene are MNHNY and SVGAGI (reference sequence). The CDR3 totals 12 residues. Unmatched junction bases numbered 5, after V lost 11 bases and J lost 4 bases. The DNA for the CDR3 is TGTGCCGCGGGACAGGGGTGGTACGAGCAGTACTTC. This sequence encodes CAAGQGWYEQYF.